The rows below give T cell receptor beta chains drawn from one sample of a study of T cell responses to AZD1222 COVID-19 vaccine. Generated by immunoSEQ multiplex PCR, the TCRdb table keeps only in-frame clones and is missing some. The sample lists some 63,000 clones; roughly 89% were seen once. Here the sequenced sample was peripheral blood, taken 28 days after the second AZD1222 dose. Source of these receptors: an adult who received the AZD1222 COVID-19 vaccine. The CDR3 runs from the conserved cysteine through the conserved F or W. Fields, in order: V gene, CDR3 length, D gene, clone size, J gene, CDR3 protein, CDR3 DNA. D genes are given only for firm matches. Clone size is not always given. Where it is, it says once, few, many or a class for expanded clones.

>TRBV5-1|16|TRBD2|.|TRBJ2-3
CASSSGALADTDTQYF
TGCGCCAGCAGCTCAGGGGCACTAGCGGACACAGATACGCAGTATTTT
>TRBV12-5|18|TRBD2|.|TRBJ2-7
CASGSHWSEERETYEQYF
TGTGCTAGTGGTTCTCACTGGTCTGAGGAGCGGGAGACCTACGAGCAGTACTTC
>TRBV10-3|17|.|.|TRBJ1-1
CAISARGLGQVNTEAFF
TGTGCCATCAGTGCCCGTGGCCTGGGGCAGGTGAACACTGAAGCTTTCTTT
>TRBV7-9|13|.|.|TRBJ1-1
CASSLSYDTEAFF
TGTGCCAGCAGCTTAAGTTATGACACTGAAGCTTTCTTT
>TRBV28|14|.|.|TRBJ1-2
CASSFGQANYGYTF
TGTGCCAGCAGTTTCGGGCAGGCTAACTATGGCTACACCTTC
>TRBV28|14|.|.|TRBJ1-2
CASSFSGRYYGYTF
TGTGCCAGCAGTTTTTCAGGGCGATACTATGGCTACACCTTC
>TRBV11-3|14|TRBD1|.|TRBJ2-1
CASSSQGARNEQFF
TGTGCCAGCAGCTCTCAGGGGGCGCGTAATGAGCAGTTCTTC
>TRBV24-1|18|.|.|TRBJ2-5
CATSAPPGTAADQETQYF
TGTGCCACCAGTGCCCCCCCGGGGACGGCGGCGGACCAAGAGACCCAGTACTTC
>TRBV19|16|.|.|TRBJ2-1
CASSTPKGVSYNEQFF
TGTGCCAGTAGTACCCCAAAGGGTGTCTCCTACAATGAGCAGTTCTTC
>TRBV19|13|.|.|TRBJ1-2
CASSFAWDYGYTF
TGTGCCAGTAGTTTCGCTTGGGACTATGGCTACACCTTC
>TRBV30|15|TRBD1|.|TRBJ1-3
CAWSVGGQGRNTIYF
TGTGCCTGGAGTGTAGGAGGACAGGGAAGAAACACCATATATTTT
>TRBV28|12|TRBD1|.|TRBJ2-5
CASSRGQGARYF
TGTGCCAGCAGCCGGGGACAGGGGGCGCGGTACTTC
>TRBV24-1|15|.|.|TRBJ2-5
CATSEDRVGRETQYF
TGTGCCACCAGTGAAGACCGGGTAGGTCGCGAGACCCAGTACTTC
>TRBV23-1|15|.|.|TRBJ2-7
CASHPLRGFSYEQYF
TGCGCCAGCCATCCCCTGAGAGGCTTCTCCTACGAGCAGTACTTC
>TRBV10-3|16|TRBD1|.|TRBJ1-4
CAISATTGEFNEKLFF
TGTGCCATCAGTGCAACGACAGGGGAGTTTAATGAAAAACTGTTTTTT
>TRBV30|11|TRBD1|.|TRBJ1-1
CACVTGAEAFF
TGTGCCTGTGTAACAGGGGCTGAAGCTTTCTTT
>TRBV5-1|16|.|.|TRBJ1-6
CASSLSLGTNNSPLHF
TGCGCCAGCAGCTTGTCCCTTGGGACAAATAATTCACCCCTCCACTTT
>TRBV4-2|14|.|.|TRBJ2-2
CASSQEEGVGELFF
TGTGCCAGCAGCCAAGAGGAAGGGGTCGGGGAGCTGTTTTTT
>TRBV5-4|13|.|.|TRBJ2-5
CASSLPGQETQYF
TGTGCCAGCAGCCTGCCGGGACAAGAGACCCAGTACTTC
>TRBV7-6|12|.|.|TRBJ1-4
CASSTWDNERFF
TGTGCCAGCAGCACTTGGGACAATGAACGGTTTTTT
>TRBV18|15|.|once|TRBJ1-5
CASSLVRQDNQPQHF
TGTGCCAGCTCATTGGTTAGGCAAGACAATCAGCCCCAGCATTTT
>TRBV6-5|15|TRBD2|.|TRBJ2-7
CASSYSAGGPYEQYF
TGTGCCAGCAGTTACTCCGCGGGAGGGCCCTACGAGCAGTACTTC
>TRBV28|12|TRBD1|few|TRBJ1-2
CASSRGQGGYTF
TGTGCCAGCAGCCGTGGACAGGGCGGCTACACCTTC
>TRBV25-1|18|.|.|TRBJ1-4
CASSDRGRRVSTNEKLFF
TGTGCCAGCAGTGATCGTGGTCGTCGAGTTTCCACTAATGAAAAACTGTTTTTT
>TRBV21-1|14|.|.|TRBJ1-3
CASPSRYSGNTIYF
TGTGCCAGCCCCTCGCGGTACTCTGGAAACACCATATATTTT
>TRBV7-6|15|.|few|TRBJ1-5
CASSLEISGNQPQHF
TGTGCCAGCAGCTTAGAAATTTCCGGCAATCAGCCCCAGCATTTT
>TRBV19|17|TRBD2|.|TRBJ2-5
CASSTPGLAGGGETQYF
TGTGCCAGTAGTACGCCTGGACTAGCGGGAGGAGGGGAGACCCAGTACTTC
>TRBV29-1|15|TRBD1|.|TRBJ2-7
CSVKGQGNLGYEQYF
TGCAGCGTTAAGGGACAGGGTAATCTCGGCTACGAGCAGTACTTC
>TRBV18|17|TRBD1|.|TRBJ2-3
CASSPPSGTGDPDTQYF
TGTGCCAGCTCACCACCGAGCGGGACAGGGGACCCAGATACGCAGTATTTT
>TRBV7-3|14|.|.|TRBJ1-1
CASSLGPGDTEAFF
TGTGCCAGCAGCTTAGGTCCAGGAGATACTGAAGCTTTCTTT
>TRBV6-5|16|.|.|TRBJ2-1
CASSWSPGLSYNEQFF
TGTGCCAGCAGTTGGAGCCCGGGACTTTCCTACAATGAGCAGTTCTTC
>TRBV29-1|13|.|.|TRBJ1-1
CSVGYGGNTEAFF
TGCAGCGTTGGGTACGGGGGGAACACTGAAGCTTTCTTT
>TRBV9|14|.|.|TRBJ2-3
CASSVRSGGDTQYF
TGTGCCAGCAGCGTACGCTCTGGCGGAGATACGCAGTATTTT
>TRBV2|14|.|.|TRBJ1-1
CASHDPRGSTEAFF
TGTGCCAGCCATGACCCAAGAGGCAGCACTGAAGCTTTCTTT
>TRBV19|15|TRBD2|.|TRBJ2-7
CASSPGLAGGYEQYF
TGTGCCAGTAGTCCTGGACTAGCGGGAGGGTACGAGCAGTACTTC
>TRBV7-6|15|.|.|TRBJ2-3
CASSTREIRTDTQYF
TGTGCCAGCAGTACGAGGGAGATACGCACAGATACGCAGTATTTT
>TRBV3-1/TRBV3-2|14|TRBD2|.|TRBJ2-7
CASRLSGSGYEQYF
TGTGCCAGCAGACTGAGCGGGAGCGGCTACGAGCAGTACTTC
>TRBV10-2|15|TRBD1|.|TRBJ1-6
CASNPRGLFNSPLHF
TGCGCCAGCAACCCGAGGGGGCTATTTAATTCACCCCTCCACTTT
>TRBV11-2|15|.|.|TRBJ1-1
CASSSSGGWNTEAFF
TGTGCCAGCAGCTCCAGTGGGGGGTGGAACACTGAAGCTTTCTTT
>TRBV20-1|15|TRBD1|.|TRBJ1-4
CSASQGQGGFEKLFF
TGCAGTGCTAGTCAGGGACAGGGGGGGTTCGAAAAACTGTTTTTT
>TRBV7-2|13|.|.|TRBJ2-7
CASRPGASYEQYF
TGTGCCAGCAGGCCGGGGGCCTCCTACGAGCAGTACTTC
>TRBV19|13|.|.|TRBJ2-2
CASSIQPSGELFF
TGTGCCAGTAGTATCCAGCCCTCCGGGGAGCTGTTTTTT
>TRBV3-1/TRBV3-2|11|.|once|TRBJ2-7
CASSQVNEQYF
TGTGCCAGCAGCCAAGTCAACGAGCAGTACTTC
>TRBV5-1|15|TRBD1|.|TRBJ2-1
CASSSQGSSYNGQFF
TGCGCCAGCAGCTCACAGGGGTCCTCCTACAATGGGCAGTTCTTC
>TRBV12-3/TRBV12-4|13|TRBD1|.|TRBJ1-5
CASSTGGAQPQHF
TGTGCCAGCAGTACAGGGGGAGCTCAGCCCCAGCATTTT